The entry below describes one TCR beta chain. As yet, its antigen is unknown. Carbamazepine had induced Stevens-Johnson syndrome or toxic epidermal necrolysis in the sequenced donors. The data originate from a study of T cells in severe cutaneous drug reactions. About the study: Collected from acute- or recovery-stage patients: blister fluids/cells and PBMC. Findings of the study overall: Tolerant-control and healthy-donor PBMC lacked or rarely had the public CDR3 found in blisters.

Libraries were made by iRepertoire multiplex PCR with TCR subtype-specific primers for bulk and single-cell sequencing. After re-calling the multiplex PCR reads, TCRdb lists one entry per CDR3 protein, DNA absent. In total, the table holds 9,500 to 11,000 distinct CDR3 sequences. This CDR3 is built from 14 residues. The germline V gene has CDR1 DFQATT and CDR2 SNEGSKA (reference sequence). The rearrangement links TRBV20-1 to TRBJ2-1; TCRdb's assignment of TRBD2 cannot be checked, as there is no DNA. Sequenced material: cells from a skin blister. This clonotype was sampled from a human donor with Stevens-Johnson syndrome, a severe cutaneous drug reaction. CDR3 amino acids: CSAQQGTSGNEQFF.